A selection of T cell receptor beta chains follows, all from one sample in a study of shared clonotypes between healthy human individuals. The data were produced by immunoSEQ multiplex PCR, yet TCRdb's version contains in-frame clones alone and is incomplete. The table lists about 2.3 million clones, 80% to 95% of them singletons, with about 0.39% in the top ten. Input material: naive CD4+ T cells from PBMCs. These receptors originate from a man aged 18 to 29 in good health. Some clones in this sample may be carry-over from other donors' samples. Both conserved end residues are part of each CDR3. Each record gives: J gene, V gene, clone size, D gene, CDR3 DNA, CDR3 protein. A D gene is named only where the DNA matches it firmly. Not every row has a clone size; where given, it reads once, few, many or a size class.

J: TRBJ1-1
V: TRBV6-5
size: .
D: .
DNA: TGTGCCAGCCAAACTCTGGGATCATTTGGATCTGAAGCTTTCTTT
CDR3: CASQTLGSFGSEAFF

J: TRBJ2-6
V: TRBV7-6
size: .
D: .
DNA: TGTGCCAGCAGCTCTCCTGGGGCCAACGTCCTGACTTTC
CDR3: CASSSPGANVLTF

J: TRBJ2-3
V: TRBV5-1
size: once
D: .
DNA: TGCGCCAGCAGCTTTGGGGTGCTTCCCGATACGCAGTATTTT
CDR3: CASSFGVLPDTQYF

J: TRBJ2-1
V: TRBV6-5
size: .
D: .
DNA: TGTGCCAGCAGTTACTCCCGACTGAGCTCCTACAATGAGCAGTTCTTC
CDR3: CASSYSRLSSYNEQFF

J: TRBJ2-7
V: TRBV9
size: .
D: TRBD1
DNA: TGTGCCAGCAGCGTGGGGTACGGGACAGAGGTCTACGAGCAGTACTTC
CDR3: CASSVGYGTEVYEQYF

J: TRBJ1-5
V: TRBV7-3
size: .
D: .
DNA: TGTGCCAGCAACGGCCAACAGGATCGTAGCAATCAGCCCCAGCATTTT
CDR3: CASNGQQDRSNQPQHF

J: TRBJ2-5
V: TRBV5-1
size: .
D: .
DNA: TGCGCCAGCAGCTCTTCCCAAGAGACCCAGTACTTC
CDR3: CASSSSQETQYF

J: TRBJ2-7
V: TRBV28
size: .
D: TRBD1
DNA: TGTGCCAGCAGCCCAAGGACAGGGAACTACGAGCAGTACTTC
CDR3: CASSPRTGNYEQYF

J: TRBJ1-1
V: TRBV6-4
size: .
D: .
DNA: TGTGCCAGCAGTGCTCAGGTTGGCACTGAAGCTTTCTTT
CDR3: CASSAQVGTEAFF

J: TRBJ2-5
V: TRBV6-6
size: .
D: .
DNA: TGTGCCAGCAGCACCCAAGGCGGGGTTGGGGAGACCCAGTACTTC
CDR3: CASSTQGGVGETQYF

J: TRBJ1-3
V: TRBV28
size: .
D: .
DNA: TGTGCCAGCAGGTTAGGTACCCTCAGAGGAAACACCATATATTTT
CDR3: CASRLGTLRGNTIYF

J: TRBJ1-5
V: TRBV28
size: .
D: .
DNA: TGTGCCACCTGTTTAGACCCCGGGAGAGGAAATCAGCCCCAGCATTTT
CDR3: CATCLDPGRGNQPQHF

J: TRBJ1-1
V: TRBV7-2
size: .
D: .
DNA: TGTGCCAGCAGCTTTGGGCCCGGGAACACTGAAGCTTTCTTT
CDR3: CASSFGPGNTEAFF

J: TRBJ2-7
V: TRBV7-9
size: .
D: .
DNA: TGTGCCAGCAGCTTAGTGGGGGTTCAGTACTTC
CDR3: CASSLVGVQYF

J: TRBJ2-7
V: TRBV29-1
size: .
D: .
DNA: TGCAGCGTTTACACATACGAGCAGTACTTC
CDR3: CSVYTYEQYF

J: TRBJ1-1
V: TRBV28
size: .
D: TRBD1
DNA: TGTGCCAGCAAGGGACAGGGGGGGATGAACACTGAAGCTTTCTTT
CDR3: CASKGQGGMNTEAFF

J: TRBJ2-5
V: TRBV27
size: once
D: .
DNA: TGTGCCAGCATGCAGGCGGTACATAGAGAGACCCAGTACTTC
CDR3: CASMQAVHRETQYF

J: TRBJ1-1
V: TRBV6-6
size: .
D: TRBD1
DNA: TGTGCCAGCAGCGGTAGAACAGGGGATCGGACTGAAGCTTTCTTT
CDR3: CASSGRTGDRTEAFF

J: TRBJ2-3
V: TRBV18
size: once
D: .
DNA: TGTGCCAGCTCACCCCCCGGACCGCTGGATACGCAGTATTTT
CDR3: CASSPPGPLDTQYF

J: TRBJ2-1
V: TRBV5-1
size: .
D: TRBD2
DNA: TGCGCCAGCAGCAAGCTAGCGGGAGTACGCAATGAGCAGTTCTTC
CDR3: CASSKLAGVRNEQFF

J: TRBJ1-1
V: TRBV6-1
size: .
D: .
DNA: TGTGCCAGCAGTGAAGCGCTATTCCTGGGTGCAGCTTTCTTT
CDR3: CASSEALFLGAAFF

J: TRBJ1-1
V: TRBV7-8
size: .
D: .
DNA: TGTGCCAGCAGCTCGGTGTCGGCAGGGGCAACTGAAGCTTTCTTT
CDR3: CASSSVSAGATEAFF

J: TRBJ2-1
V: TRBV28
size: .
D: TRBD2
DNA: TGTGCCAGCAGCATAGCGGGAGGGGGCTCCTACAATGAGCAGTTCTTC
CDR3: CASSIAGGGSYNEQFF

J: TRBJ2-1
V: TRBV25-1
size: .
D: .
DNA: TGTGCCAGCAGTGGGGCTACAACGCCATACAATGAGCAGTTCTTC
CDR3: CASSGATTPYNEQFF

J: TRBJ1-1
V: TRBV7-6
size: .
D: .
DNA: TGTGCCAGCAGCTTAGCGCGGGGCAGGGGCACTGAAGCTTTCTTT
CDR3: CASSLARGRGTEAFF

J: TRBJ1-4
V: TRBV7-8
size: .
D: .
DNA: TGTGCCAGCAGCTTCCCTCGTCAGGGGCAGAATGAAAAACTGTTTTTT
CDR3: CASSFPRQGQNEKLFF

J: TRBJ1-3
V: TRBV6-5
size: .
D: .
DNA: TGTGCCAGCAGTTCGCCCGGTCCCCAGGTTCTATATTTT
CDR3: CASSSPGPQVLYF

J: TRBJ2-7
V: TRBV6-1
size: .
D: .
DNA: TGTGCCAGCAGTGAGAGGACAGTAAGCAACGAGCAGTACTTC
CDR3: CASSERTVSNEQYF

J: TRBJ2-2
V: TRBV6-5
size: .
D: .
DNA: TGTGCCAGCAGTTCCAGGGTTCCGAACACCGGGGAGCTGTTTTTT
CDR3: CASSSRVPNTGELFF

J: TRBJ2-2
V: TRBV6-1
size: .
D: TRBD2
DNA: TGTGCCAGCAGTGAAAGCCCTAGCGGGAGTATTGGGGAGCTGTTTTTT
CDR3: CASSESPSGSIGELFF